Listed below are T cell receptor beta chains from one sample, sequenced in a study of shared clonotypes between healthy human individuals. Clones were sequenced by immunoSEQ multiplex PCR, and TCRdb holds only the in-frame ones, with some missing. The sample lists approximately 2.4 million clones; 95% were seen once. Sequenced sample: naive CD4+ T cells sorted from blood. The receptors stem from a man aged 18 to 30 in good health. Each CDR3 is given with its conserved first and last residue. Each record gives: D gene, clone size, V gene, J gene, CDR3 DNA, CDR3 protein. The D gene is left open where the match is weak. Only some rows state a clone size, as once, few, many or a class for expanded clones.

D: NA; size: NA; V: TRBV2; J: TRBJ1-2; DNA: TGTGCCAGCAGTGAAAACGTCGTACCTGTCTATGGCTACACCTTC; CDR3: CASSENVVPVYGYTF
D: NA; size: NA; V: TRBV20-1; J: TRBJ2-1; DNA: TGCAGTGCTTCCGATGGGGTTGTTCGGTTCTTC; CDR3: CSASDGVVRFF
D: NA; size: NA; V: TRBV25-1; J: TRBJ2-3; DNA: TGTGCCAGCAGTGCCACAGATACGCAGTATTTT; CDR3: CASSATDTQYF
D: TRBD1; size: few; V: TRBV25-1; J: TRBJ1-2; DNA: TGTGCCAGCAGTGGGACAGGGGGGCCCTATGGCTACACCTTC; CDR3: CASSGTGGPYGYTF
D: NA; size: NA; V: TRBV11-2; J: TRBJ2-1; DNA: TGTGCCAGCAGCCAACTAATCGGGGGCGAAGGCAATGAGCAGTTCTTC; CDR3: CASSQLIGGEGNEQFF
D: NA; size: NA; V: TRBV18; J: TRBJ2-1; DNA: TGTGCCAGCTCACCACCGGCCAGGGGTATTACTGAGCAGTTCTTC; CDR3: CASSPPARGITEQFF
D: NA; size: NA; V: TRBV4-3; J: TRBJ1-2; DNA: TGCGCCAGCAGCCATCCCGACAGTTATGGCTACACCTTC; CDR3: CASSHPDSYGYTF
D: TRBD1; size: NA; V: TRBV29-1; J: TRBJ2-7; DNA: TGCAGCGCCAAGGGCAGGGGGCTGCACGAGCAGTACTTC; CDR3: CSAKGRGLHEQYF
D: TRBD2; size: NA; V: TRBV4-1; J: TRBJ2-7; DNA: TGCGCCAGCAGCCCCAACCCCAGTGCGGGGGTGGAGCAGTACTTC; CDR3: CASSPNPSAGVEQYF
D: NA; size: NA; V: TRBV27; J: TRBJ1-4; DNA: TGTGCCAGCAGTACCACAGGTCGTAGTAATGAAAAACTGTTTTTT; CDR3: CASSTTGRSNEKLFF
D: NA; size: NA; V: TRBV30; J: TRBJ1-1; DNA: TGTGCCTGGATTTGGGGGACGAACACTGAAGCTTTCTTT; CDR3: CAWIWGTNTEAFF
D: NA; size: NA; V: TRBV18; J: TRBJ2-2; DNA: TGTGCCAGCTCACCACCGGCGTCAGAACTCCTCGGGGAGCTGTTTTTT; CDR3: CASSPPASELLGELFF
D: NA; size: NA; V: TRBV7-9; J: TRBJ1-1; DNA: TGTGCCAGCAGCTTCACCACGAACACTGAAGCTTTCTTT; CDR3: CASSFTTNTEAFF
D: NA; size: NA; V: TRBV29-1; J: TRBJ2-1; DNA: TGCAGCGTTGCCCCCGGGACAGTGGCTAGCGATGAGCAGTTCTTC; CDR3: CSVAPGTVASDEQFF
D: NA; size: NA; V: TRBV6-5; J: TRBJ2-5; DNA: TGTGCCAGCACCTCCCAGGTGAGAGGGACCCAGTACTTC; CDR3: CASTSQVRGTQYF
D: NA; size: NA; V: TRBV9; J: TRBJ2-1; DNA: TGTGCCAGCAGCACTCGAACAGGGTATGAGCAGTTCTTC; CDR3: CASSTRTGYEQFF
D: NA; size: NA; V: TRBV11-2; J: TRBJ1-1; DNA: TGTGCCAGCAGCCCTAACCCGGGGACCGGATTTTCTGAAGCTTTCTTT; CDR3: CASSPNPGTGFSEAFF
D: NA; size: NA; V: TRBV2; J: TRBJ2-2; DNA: TGTGCCAGCAGACAGGAGGACACCGGGGAGCTGTTTTTT; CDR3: CASRQEDTGELFF
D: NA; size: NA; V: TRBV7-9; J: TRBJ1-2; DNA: TGTGCCAGCAGCTTAGGAACCGTGGCAGCGCCCCGCACCAACTATGGCTACACCTTC; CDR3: CASSLGTVAAPRTNYGYTF
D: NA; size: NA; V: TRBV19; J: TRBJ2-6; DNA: TGTGCCAGTAGCTCGGTCTCCTCTGGGGCCAACGTCCTGACTTTC; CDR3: CASSSVSSGANVLTF
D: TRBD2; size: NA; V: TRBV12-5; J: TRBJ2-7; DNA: TGTGCTAGTGGTTTTCGGGCCGACGCGGGGGTCTACGAGCAGTACTTC; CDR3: CASGFRADAGVYEQYF
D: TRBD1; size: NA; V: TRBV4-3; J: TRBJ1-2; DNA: TGCGCCAGCAGTCCCGGGACAGGGGACGTCTATGGCTACACCTTC; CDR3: CASSPGTGDVYGYTF
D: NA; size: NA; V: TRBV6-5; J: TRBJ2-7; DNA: TGTGCCAGCACTACTACTTCCGGAGAGGTCTACGAGCAGTACTTC; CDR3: CASTTTSGEVYEQYF
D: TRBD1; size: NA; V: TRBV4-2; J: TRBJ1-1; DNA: TGTGCCAGCAGCCAGGGGACAGCGAACACTGAAGCTTTCTTT; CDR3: CASSQGTANTEAFF
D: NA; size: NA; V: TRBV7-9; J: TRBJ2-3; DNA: TGTGCCAGCAGCCCCTCGCCAGATACGCAGTATTTT; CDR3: CASSPSPDTQYF
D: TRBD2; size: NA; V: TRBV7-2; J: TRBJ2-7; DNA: TGTGCCAGCAGCTTAGCGTTGAGAGCGGGAAACGAGCAGTACTTC; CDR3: CASSLALRAGNEQYF
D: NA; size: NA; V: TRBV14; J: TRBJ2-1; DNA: TGTGCCAGCAGCCCCCACGGGGCGGGAAATTACAATGAGCAGTTCTTC; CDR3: CASSPHGAGNYNEQFF
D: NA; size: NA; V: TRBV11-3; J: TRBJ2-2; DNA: TGTGCCAGCAGCTCGACCGGGGAGCTGTTTTTT; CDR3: CASSSTGELFF
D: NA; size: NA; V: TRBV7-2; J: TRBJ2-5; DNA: TGTGCCAGCAGCTTAGGCCAGAGAGAGGTCGAGACCCAGTACTTC; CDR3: CASSLGQREVETQYF
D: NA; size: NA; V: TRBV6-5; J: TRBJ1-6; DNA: TGTGCCAGCAGTCCAGGGATCTCACCCCTCCACTTT; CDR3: CASSPGISPLHF
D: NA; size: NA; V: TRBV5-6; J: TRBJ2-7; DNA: TGTGCCAGCAGCTTGGCGGCCGAGCAGTACTTC; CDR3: CASSLAAEQYF
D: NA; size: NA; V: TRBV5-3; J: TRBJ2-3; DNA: TGTGCCAGAATGTGGCCAAGCACAGATACGCAGTATTTT; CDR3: CARMWPSTDTQYF
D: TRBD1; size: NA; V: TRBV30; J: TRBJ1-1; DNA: TGTGCCTGGGGTCACAGGGGTATGGGGGCTGAAGCTTTCTTT; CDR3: CAWGHRGMGAEAFF
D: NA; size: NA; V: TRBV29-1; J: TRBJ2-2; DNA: TGCAGCGTTCACGCAGGGGCCGGGGAGCTGTTTTTT; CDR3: CSVHAGAGELFF
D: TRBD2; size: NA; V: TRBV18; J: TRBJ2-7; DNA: TGTGCCAGCTCACCCGGGACTAGCCACGAGCAGTACTTC; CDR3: CASSPGTSHEQYF
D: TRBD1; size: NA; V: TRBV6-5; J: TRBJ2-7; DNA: TGTGCCAGCAGCCTCGGACAGGGGCTTGGCGAGCAGTACTTC; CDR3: CASSLGQGLGEQYF
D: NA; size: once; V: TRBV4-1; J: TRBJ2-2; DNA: TGCGCCAGCAGCCCCCGGGGCGGGAACACCGGGGAGCTGTTTTTT; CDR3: CASSPRGGNTGELFF
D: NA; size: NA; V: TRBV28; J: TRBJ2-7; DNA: TGTGCCAGCAGTTTAGACAGGGGAGGGTACGAGCAGTACTTC; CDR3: CASSLDRGGYEQYF
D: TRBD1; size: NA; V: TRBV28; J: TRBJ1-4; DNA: TGTGCCAGCATCAGGGGGGGTGCAACTAATGAAAAACTGTTTTTT; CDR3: CASIRGGATNEKLFF
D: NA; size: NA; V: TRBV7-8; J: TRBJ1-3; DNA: TGTGCCAGCAGCTTAGCAAACTCTGGAAACACCATATATTTT; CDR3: CASSLANSGNTIYF
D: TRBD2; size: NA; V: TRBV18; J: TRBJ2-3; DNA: TGTGCCAGCTCACCACCTTTTGGACTAGCGGCTAGCACAGATACGCAGTATTTT; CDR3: CASSPPFGLAASTDTQYF
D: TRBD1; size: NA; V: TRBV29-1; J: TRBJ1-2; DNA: TGCAGCGTCACTAGGGATATCCGAGGGGGCCTCTATGGCTACACCTTC; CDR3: CSVTRDIRGGLYGYTF
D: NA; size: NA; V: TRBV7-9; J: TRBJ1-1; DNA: TGTGCCAGCAGCTTAATAGGGGGAGTTTCAAGTCAAGCTGAAGCTTTCTTT; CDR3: CASSLIGGVSSQAEAFF
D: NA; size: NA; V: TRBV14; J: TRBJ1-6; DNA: TGTGCCAGCAGCCAAGAGGTGCGTTCACCCCTCCACTTT; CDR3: CASSQEVRSPLHF
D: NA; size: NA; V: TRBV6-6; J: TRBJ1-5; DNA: TGTGCCAGCAGTTACGGTAAAGGACAGATAAATCAGCCCCAGCATTTT; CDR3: CASSYGKGQINQPQHF
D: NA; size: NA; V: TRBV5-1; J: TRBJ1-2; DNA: TGCGCCAGCAGCTTACAGGGAGGAGGCTACACCTTC; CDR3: CASSLQGGGYTF
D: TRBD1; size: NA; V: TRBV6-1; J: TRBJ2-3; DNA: TGTGCCAGCAGAAAGCAGGGGGCAGATACGCAGTATTTT; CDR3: CASRKQGADTQYF
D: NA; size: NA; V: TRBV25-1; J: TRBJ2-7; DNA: TGTGCCAGTGAGGCGGCCGACGGGGGAGACACAAGACCCTACGAGCAGTACTTC; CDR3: CASEAADGGDTRPYEQYF